The rows below give T cell receptor beta chains drawn from one sample of a study of blood T cell repertoires in COVID-19. Here immunoSEQ multiplex PCR was the method, and the copy in TCRdb shows in-frame clones only, minus some. This sample has fewer than 250,000 clones, with about four fifths found just once. Material for sequencing was PBMCs or T cells enriched from blood (not recorded which). The receptors were sampled from a woman aged 45-59 years with acute COVID-19. CDR3s include the opening cysteine and the closing phenylalanine or tryptophan. The order of the fields is D gene, clone size, V gene, J gene, CDR3 DNA, CDR3 protein. D genes are given only for firm matches. Not every row has a clone size; where given, it reads once, few, many or a size class.

>.|.|TRBV20-1|TRBJ2-3
TGCAGTGCTAGTCAGGCCAGGCTATTCACAGATACGCAGTATTTT
CSASQARLFTDTQYF
>TRBD1|.|TRBV28|TRBJ1-5
TGTGCCAGCAGTTGGGGACAGACTAGCAATCAGCCCCAGCATTTT
CASSWGQTSNQPQHF
>.|.|TRBV28|TRBJ2-4
TGTGCCAGCAGCCAACAGGGCCTGGCCAAAAACATTCAGTACTTC
CASSQQGLAKNIQYF
>TRBD2|few|TRBV11-1|TRBJ2-5
TGTGCCAGCAGCGGACTAGCGGGAGTAATCGGACAGACCCAGTACTTC
CASSGLAGVIGQTQYF
>.|once|TRBV21-1|TRBJ2-7
TGTGCCAGCAGCAGACGGGGGAGGGAGCAGTACTTC
CASSRRGREQYF
>TRBD1|.|TRBV27|TRBJ1-6
TGTGCCAGCAGTCGGGCAGCCGGGACAGGGGAATCACCCCTCCACTTT
CASSRAAGTGESPLHF
>.|.|TRBV19|TRBJ1-6
TGTGCCAGTAGGATTGGCAGGGTTGAAGTTTCACCCCTCCACTTT
CASRIGRVEVSPLHF
>.|.|TRBV18|TRBJ1-2
TGTGCCAGCTCCCCGCCACAGGGTGGAGGCTACACCTTC
CASSPPQGGGYTF
>.|.|TRBV12-3/TRBV12-4|TRBJ2-1
TGTGCCAGCACAGGGAATTCCTACAATGAGCAGTTCTTC
CASTGNSYNEQFF
>TRBD2|.|TRBV4-2|TRBJ2-7
TGTGCCAGCAGCCAAGAGGCTAGCGGAACCTACGAGCAGTACTTC
CASSQEASGTYEQYF
>TRBD1|.|TRBV29-1|TRBJ2-5
TGCAGCGCCGAGACAGGGGGCAAGACCCAGTACTTC
CSAETGGKTQYF
>.|.|TRBV7-2|TRBJ2-5
TGTGCCAGCAGCTTTGGAGGGGTGGGTGAGACCCAGTACTTC
CASSFGGVGETQYF
>TRBD2|.|TRBV7-2|TRBJ2-5
TGTGCCAGCCGGGCGGGGGGAGGTTTAGAGACCCAGTACTTC
CASRAGGGLETQYF
>.|.|TRBV10-3|TRBJ2-3
TGTGCCATCCGGATAATAGCTAAAGATACGCAGTATTTT
CAIRIIAKDTQYF
>TRBD1|.|TRBV12-5|TRBJ1-1
TGTGCTAGTGGTTCCTCAGGGGGCACTGAAGCTTTCTTT
CASGSSGGTEAFF
>.|.|TRBV21-1|TRBJ1-4
TGTGCCAGCAGCAAAGGGAGAGGGGACAGGGCCGAAAAACTGTTTTTT
CASSKGRGDRAEKLFF
>.|few|TRBV10-3|TRBJ1-5
TGTGCCATCAGTGATGGGGGGAGCAATCAGCCCCAGCATTTT
CAISDGGSNQPQHF
>TRBD2|.|TRBV11-2|TRBJ2-1
TGTGCCTCCTCCGCGGGAGAGGTACACTACAATGAGCAGTTCTTC
CASSAGEVHYNEQFF
>TRBD2|.|TRBV11-2|TRBJ2-3
TGTGCCAGCAGCAGGGACTACGGCACAGATACGCAGTATTTT
CASSRDYGTDTQYF
>TRBD2|.|TRBV7-2|TRBJ2-1
TGTGCCAGCAGCTCCTCGGCGGGGGGGCTTGAGCAGTTCTTC
CASSSSAGGLEQFF
>.|.|TRBV7-2|TRBJ2-5
TGTGCCAGCAGCCCCTACGGGGTCCAAGAGACCCAGTACTTC
CASSPYGVQETQYF
>.|.|TRBV5-1|TRBJ2-1
TGCGCCAGCAGCACTCAGGGAAGCTCCTACAATGAGCAGTTCTTC
CASSTQGSSYNEQFF
>TRBD1|.|TRBV4-3|TRBJ1-4
TGCGCCAGCAGCCAAGGAACTACAGGGGTTAATGAAAAACTGTTTTTT
CASSQGTTGVNEKLFF
>.|.|TRBV24-1|TRBJ1-5
TGTGCCACCAGTGATTCCCGGACGGGAAATCAGCCCCAGCATTTT
CATSDSRTGNQPQHF
>.|.|TRBV4-1|TRBJ2-7
TGCGCCAGCAGCCAAGACTTGGAGGACTACGAGCAGTACTTC
CASSQDLEDYEQYF
>TRBD2|.|TRBV7-2|TRBJ2-7
TGTGCCAGCAGCCCGAGGACTAGCGGGACCTTCGCCTACGAGCAGTACTTC
CASSPRTSGTFAYEQYF
>TRBD1|.|TRBV19|TRBJ1-1
TGTGCCAGTATACGGACAGGGGGTAACACTGAAGCTTTCTTT
CASIRTGGNTEAFF
>.|.|TRBV6-2/TRBV6-3|TRBJ2-7
TGTGCCAGCAGCGCAGGAAGAGAAAGGACTGGATTGGACCACGAGCAGTACTTC
CASSAGRERTGLDHEQYF
>TRBD1|.|TRBV15|TRBJ1-6
TGTGCCACCAGCAGGGGACAGGCCACAAATTCACCCCTCCACTTT
CATSRGQATNSPLHF
>.|.|TRBV5-1|TRBJ2-1
TGCGCCAGCTTCGGCTCGTGGGGGGTTCACAATGAGCAGTTCTTC
CASFGSWGVHNEQFF
>.|.|TRBV7-8|TRBJ1-5
TGTGCCAGCAGCTTAGACTCCGCAGGACAGCCCCAGCATTTT
CASSLDSAGQPQHF
>TRBD1|.|TRBV4-3|TRBJ1-6
TGCGCCAGCAGCCAGGAGACAGGGGGCGTTACAGGTTATTCACCCCTCCACTTT
CASSQETGGVTGYSPLHF
>TRBD1|.|TRBV6-1|TRBJ1-5
TGTGCCAGCAGTGATTCCCGCGGGACAGGGGGCTATGGCAATCAGCCCCAGCATTTT
CASSDSRGTGGYGNQPQHF
>.|.|TRBV4-1|TRBJ2-3
TGCGCCAGCAGCCCGCAAGTAAGCGGCACAGATACGCAGTATTTT
CASSPQVSGTDTQYF
>TRBD2|once|TRBV11-2|TRBJ2-7
TGTGCCAGCAGCCGCTGGACTAGCGGGCCCTACGAGCAGTACTTC
CASSRWTSGPYEQYF
>.|once|TRBV4-3|TRBJ1-6
TGCGCCAGCAGCCAAGATCGGGGGGGCGCGGGGAATTCACCCCTCCACTTT
CASSQDRGGAGNSPLHF
>TRBD1|.|TRBV19|TRBJ1-3
TGTGCTACCGGGACAGGGATATGGGTAGGAGCTGGAAACACCATATATTTT
CATGTGIWVGAGNTIYF
>TRBD1|.|TRBV29-1|TRBJ1-2
TGCAGCGTTGTGGGACAGGGCAACGATGGCTACACCTTC
CSVVGQGNDGYTF
>.|.|TRBV18|TRBJ2-5
TGTGCCAGCTCACCGGCCCCTCTCATCGAGACCCAGTACTTC
CASSPAPLIETQYF
>TRBD1|.|TRBV5-1|TRBJ2-3
TGCGCCAGCAGGATCGGACAGGGAACCACAGATACGCAGTATTTT
CASRIGQGTTDTQYF
>.|few|TRBV12-5|TRBJ2-2
TGTGCTTCTAAACGGGACTTGCCAAACACCGGGGAGCTGTTTTTT
CASKRDLPNTGELFF
>TRBD1|.|TRBV29-1|TRBJ1-3
TGCAGCGTAGAGACAGGGGTCAGAAACACCATATATTTT
CSVETGVRNTIYF
>.|.|TRBV2|TRBJ1-1
TGTGCCAGCAGAGATCAGGGTTCGGGCACTGAAGCTTTCTTT
CASRDQGSGTEAFF
>TRBD2|.|TRBV2|TRBJ2-1
TGTGCCAGCCGTCTCGAAGCGGGGTCCTACAATGAGCAGTTCTTC
CASRLEAGSYNEQFF
>TRBD1|.|TRBV19|TRBJ2-2
TGTGCCAGTGAAAAAGGGGGACAGTTAAACACCGGGGAGCTGTTTTTT
CASEKGGQLNTGELFF
>TRBD2|.|TRBV6-5|TRBJ2-1
TGTGCCAGCAGTCCCTGGGGGACTACCAATGAGCAGTTCTTC
CASSPWGTTNEQFF
>.|few|TRBV5-8|TRBJ2-3
TGTGCCAGCAGCTTGGGGCGAGAACTAAACACAGATACGCAGTATTTT
CASSLGRELNTDTQYF
>TRBD1|.|TRBV5-1|TRBJ2-7
TGCGCCAGCAGCTTGGATGGGACAGGGACCTACGAGCAGTACTTC
CASSLDGTGTYEQYF
>TRBD1|.|TRBV2|TRBJ1-1
TGTGCCAGCAGTTGGCGACAGGGGAACACTGAAGCTTTCTTT
CASSWRQGNTEAFF
>TRBD1|.|TRBV30|TRBJ1-5
TGTGCCTGGAGTGTAGGGACAGGGCCTTTTCAGCCCCAGCATTTT
CAWSVGTGPFQPQHF
>TRBD2|.|TRBV9|TRBJ2-1
TGTGCCAGCAGCGCCGTAGCGGGAGTCTACAATGAGCAGTTCTTC
CASSAVAGVYNEQFF
>.|.|TRBV28|TRBJ2-5
TGTGCCAGCAGTTCCCCCGTGGACAGACTGCAAGAGACCCAGTACTTC
CASSSPVDRLQETQYF
>.|.|TRBV19|TRBJ1-6
TGTGCCAGTAGTGGTCCGGGTCGGAGTAATTCACCCCTCCACTTT
CASSGPGRSNSPLHF
>.|.|TRBV29-1|TRBJ1-1
TGCAGCGTTGAAATCGTGAACACTGAAGCTTTCTTT
CSVEIVNTEAFF
>TRBD2|.|TRBV19|TRBJ2-1
TGTGCCAGTAGTCAGCTAGCGGGGGTCACCTACAATGAGCAGTTCTTC
CASSQLAGVTYNEQFF
>TRBD1|.|TRBV2|TRBJ2-7
TGTGCCAGCAGTCGGGACAGCAACCTTCAGTACTTC
CASSRDSNLQYF